The clone carrying this TCR beta chain was seen repeatedly, ten times or more. Its antigen is unidentified. The entry originates in a study of T cells in Graves' hyperthyroidism and ophthalmopathy. Study findings and constraints: Before onset, ophthalmopathy was predicted by the model a median approximately 6.7 months earlier. Most clonotypes expanded in the thyroid (above 0.001) were also present in blood.

Trimming cost V 8 bases and J 1 base; bases outside gene matches: 6. Germline assignment: CDR1 SQVTM and CDR2 ANQGSEA. There are 15 residues in the CDR3. What was amplified from RNA transcripts were TCR beta CDR3 regions. The TCR CDR3 was amplified in a first-round RT-PCR using the HTBI primer set. From the multiplex PCR reads, TCRdb called clonotypes with MiXCR, one entry per CDR3 protein. The sample has about 320,000 distinct CDR3 sequences; over 15% are singletons. Aged 18 to 65, the patients had hyperthyroidism that was newly diagnosed and had lasted under 2 months. Uncontrolled infection, other autoimmune disease, pregnancy and lactation each barred patients from inclusion.

The TCR was taken from a man aged 25 to 45 with Graves' hyperthyroidism. The V and J genes are TRBV29-1 and TRBJ2-1; 12 bases are a match to TRBD2. Material for sequencing was blood. CDR3 residues: CSIWGTSGSYNEQFF. The DNA for the CDR3 is TGCAGCATTTGGGGGACTAGCGGGTCCTACAATGAGCAGTTCTTC.